A single sample gave rise to the 2 T cell receptor beta chains below, sequenced in a study of CD8 T cells in ankylosing spondylitis. Study results and limitations: Ankylosing spondylitis blood appeared to carry a characteristic TCR beta motif of roughly 8 highly homologous variants.

The antigens of these receptors remain unknown. From the 5' RACE reads, TCRdb called clonotypes with MiXCR, one entry per CDR3 protein. The sample holds some 840,000 distinct CDR3 sequences, roughly 12% seen once. The sequencing sample was made of blood, either unsorted or a sorted T cell fraction (not recorded which). All receptors derive from a male donor with ankylosing spondylitis.

The chain has TRBV1 and TRBJ1-5; the table's D call TRBD1 went unverified against the DNA. TRBV1 is a recognized pseudogene. The length of the CDR3 is 19 residues. CDR3 sequence: CTSSQDKDSNPHHHQPQHF. In DNA form, the CDR3 reads TGCACCAGCAGCCAAGATAAGGACAGTAATCCTCATCACCATCAGCCCCAGCATTTT.

This rearrangement joins TRBV20-1 to TRBJ2-1; 10 bases match TRBD2. Unmatched junction bases numbered 4, after V lost 1 base and J lost 4 bases. This CDR3 is built from 15 residues. Germline loops: CDR1 DFQATT, CDR2 SNEGSKA (reference sequence). The CDR3 protein is CSARALAGAYNEQFF. CDR3 in DNA: TGCAGTGCTAGAGCGCTAGCGGGAGCGTACAATGAGCAGTTCTTC.